These 26 T cell receptor beta chains were sequenced from one sample in a study of T cell responses to AZD1222 COVID-19 vaccine. TCRdb's copy holds only in-frame clones and misses some; the assay was immunoSEQ multiplex PCR. Seen here are 200,000 to 300,000 clones, approximately 95% observed once, and the top ten hold around 0.5%. This specimen was peripheral blood, taken on day 0 of AZD1222 vaccination. Every receptor here comes from an adult in good health.

The CDR3 sequence is CASSLARGLTGNTIYF. For the CDR3, the DNA is TGTGCCAGCAGCTTAGCGCGGGGGTTAACTGGAAACACCATATATTTT. The chain joins TRBV7-2 to TRBJ1-3, with D perhaps TRBD1 (5 bases). The germline V and J ends were trimmed by 0 bases and 2 bases, with 11 bases remaining between them. The germline gives CDR1 SGHTA, CDR2 FQGNSA. The CDR3 extends over 16 amino acids.

This clone was detected only once. V usage is TRBV19 and J usage is TRBJ1-5; D is possibly TRBD1 (6 bases). The CDR3 runs 17 residues. The V end lost 5 bases, the J end lost 4 bases, and 21 bases lay between the germline ends. In germline, CDR1 is LNHDA, CDR2 SQIVND (reference sequence). CDR3 region: CASSAIPRGLGNQPQHF. The CDR3 nucleotides read TGTGCCAGTAGTGCGATCCCCAGGGGTTTGGGGAATCAGCCCCAGCATTTT.

The chain joins TRBV2 to TRBJ1-4; unclear D gene. The germline V gene has CDR1 SNHLY and CDR2 FYNNEI. Trimming cost V 8 bases and J 8 bases, with 12 bases left between them. This CDR3 has 12 residues. In DNA form, the CDR3 reads TGTGCCAGCGGTCTGGAGAGAGAAAAACTGTTTTTT. It specifies CASGLEREKLFF.

Concerning this clone itself: At one end, the junction sequence differs from germline, possibly due to a read error. The genes are TRBV9 and TRBJ2-3, with D unclear. The CDR3 has 13 amino acids. Germline loops: CDR1 SGDLS, CDR2 YYNGEE. CDR3 coding DNA: TGTGTCAGCAGCAATTCGCTAGGGAATACGCAGTATTTT. As protein: CVSSNSLGNTQYF.

The chain recombines TRBV7-9 with TRBJ1-6; 9 nucleotides match TRBD1. V gave up 5 bases and J gave up 7 bases; unmatched junction bases: 6. CDR3 size: 15 residues. Germline V gene data show CDR1 as SEHNR and CDR2 as FQNEAQ (reference sequence). The CDR3 DNA reads TGTGCCAGCAGCGCAGGACAGGGGTACAATTCACCCCTCCACTTT. Encoded protein: CASSAGQGYNSPLHF. Full variable domain (rest looked up from reference TRBV7-9 and TRBJ1-6): DTGVSQNPRHKITKRGQNVTFRCDPISEHNRLYWYRQTLGQGPEFLTYFQNEAQLEKSRLLSDRFSAERPKGSFSTLEIQRTEQGDSAMYLCASSAGQGYNSPLHFGNGTRLTVT.

The chain carries TRBV27 and TRBJ2-1, with D possibly being TRBD2 (5 bases). Per germline, CDR1 MNHEY and CDR2 SMNVEV (reference sequence). The CDR3 totals 14 residues. V was pared by 4 bases and J by 3 bases, with 10 bases between. The CDR3: CASSWSGIYNEQFF. The DNA of the CDR3 is TGTGCCAGCAGTTGGTCGGGGATCTACAATGAGCAGTTCTTC.

The chain uses TRBV27 and TRBJ1-2; D ambiguous. The CDR3 has 9 residues. Germline V lookup: CDR1 MNHEY, CDR2 SMNVEV (reference sequence). Deletions cut 7 bases from V and 3 bases from J, with 0 bases between. The CDR3: CASNYGYTF. The DNA for the CDR3 is TGTGCCAGCAACTATGGCTACACCTTC.

The genes are TRBV6-5 and TRBJ1-2; TRBD1 agrees at 7 bases. The junction had 4 bases not matched to a gene; V was cut back by 6 bases and J by 3 bases. The germline V gene encodes CDR1 MNHEY and CDR2 SVGAGI. This CDR3 region has 13 residues. Here the CDR3 DNA reads TGTGCCAGCAGCGGGACAGCAGACTATGGCTACACCTTC. Protein: CASSGTADYGYTF.

The chain recombines TRBV7-2 with TRBJ2-1; D unresolved. V shed 1 base and J shed 9 bases, with 1 base lying between them. Germline CDR1 and CDR2: SGHTA and FQGNSA. The CDR3 covers 10 residues. The CDR3 is CASSLVEQFF. The CDR3 DNA is TGTGCCAGCAGCTTAGTTGAGCAGTTCTTC. Full variable domain (missing parts from reference TRBV7-2 and TRBJ2-1): GAGVSQSPSNKVTEKGKDVELRCDPISGHTALYWYRQSLGQGLEFLIYFQGNSAPDKSGLPSDRFSAERTGGSVSTLTIQRTQQEDSAVYLCASSLVEQFFGPGTRLTVL.

The V gene is TRBV30, the J gene TRBJ2-2; no clear D. The CDR3 covers 12 residues. V was shortened by 0 bases and J by 3 bases, with 2 bases between the two germline ends. Germline V lookup: CDR1 GTSNPN, CDR2 SVGIG (reference sequence). The CDR3 region is CAWSVDTGELFF. CDR3 DNA sequence: TGTGCCTGGAGTGTGGACACCGGGGAGCTGTTTTTT.

CDR3 protein: CASLGSRGSLNTGELFF. As DNA, the CDR3 is TGTGCCAGCCTCGGGAGCAGGGGTTCATTAAACACCGGGGAGCTGTTTTTT. The chain recombines TRBV28 with TRBJ2-2; the D call may be TRBD1 or TRBD2 (6 bases each). The V and J ends lost 8 bases and 2 bases respectively, with 21 bases between them. The germline gives CDR1 MDHEN, CDR2 SYDVKM. The CDR3 loop spans 17 amino acids. The whole variable domain, filled in from reference TRBV28 and TRBJ2-2, reads DVKVTQSSRYLVKRTGEKVFLECVQDMDHENMFWYRQDPGLGLRLIYFSYDVKMKEKGDIPEGYSVSREKKERFSLILESASTNQTSMYLCASLGSRGSLNTGELFFGEGSRLTVL.

This clone showed up just once. The CDR3 DNA follows: TGTGCCACCAGCAGAGATAAGGGGGCTAACTCCTACAATGAGCAGTTCTTC. Amino acids: CATSRDKGANSYNEQFF. The chain couples TRBV15 to TRBJ2-1; 7 nucleotides line up with TRBD1. Germline CDR1 reads LNHNV; CDR2 reads YYDKDF (reference sequence). This CDR3 is 17 amino acids long. The trim removed 0 bases at V and 0 bases at J, leaving 5 bases unmatched. Using reference TRBV15 and TRBJ2-1 for the parts outside the CDR3, the full variable domain is DAMVIQNPRYQVTQFGKPVTLSCSQTLNHNVMYWYQQKSSQAPKLLFHYYDKDFNNEADTPDNFQSRRPNTSFCFLDIRSPGLGDTAMYLCATSRDKGANSYNEQFFGPGTRLTVL.

This clone occurred once. The chain recombines TRBV6-5 with TRBJ2-1; the D is unclear. V gave up 7 bases and J gave up 9 bases, with 19 bases separating them. The CDR3 length is 14 residues. In germline, CDR1 is MNHEY, CDR2 SVGAGI. CDR3 bases: TGTGCCAGCATGAAGTGGTCGGAGTCCCTTGAGCAGTTCTTC. This codes for CASMKWSESLEQFF.

V gene TRBV4-3 combines with J gene TRBJ1-2; the D is unclear. The CDR3 length is 13 residues. The V end was cut by 0 bases, the J end by 4 bases, with 6 bases between. CDR1 and CDR2 from the germline V gene are LGHNA and YSLEER. CDR3 sequence reads: CASSQETGYGYTF. For the CDR3, the DNA is TGCGCCAGCAGCCAAGAGACTGGCTATGGCTACACCTTC.

The rearrangement joins TRBV27 to TRBJ2-4; tentative D call: TRBD1 (5 bases). The CDR3 runs to 15 residues. V was clipped by 5 bases and J by 0 bases, with 11 bases between them. Germline V gene lookup returns CDR1 MNHEY and CDR2 SMNVEV (reference sequence). CDR3 coding DNA: TGTGCCAGCAGTAGGGGCGGTTTAGCCAAAAACATTCAGTACTTC. Translating it yields CASSRGGLAKNIQYF.

The chain combines TRBV7-9 with TRBJ1-5; no definite D call. This CDR3 is built from 13 residues. The germline V and J ends were trimmed by 4 bases and 7 bases, with 11 bases remaining between them. The germline V gene has CDR1 SEHNR and CDR2 FQNEAQ (reference sequence). CDR3 DNA sequence: TGTGCCAGCAGCTCCGTCGAGGGCCAGCCCCAGCATTTT. Encoded protein: CASSSVEGQPQHF.

The genes are TRBV27 and TRBJ2-1, with TRBD1 matching 7 bases. With 6 bases clipped from V and 4 bases from J, the junction kept 6 bases outside the gene matches. The CDR3 is 14 amino acids. Germline CDR1 is MNHEY and CDR2 is SMNVEV (reference sequence). The CDR3 DNA reads TGTGCCAGCAGCCCAGGGGGTCCATACAATGAGCAGTTCTTC. This encodes CASSPGGPYNEQFF.

This chain links TRBV18 with TRBJ2-7; TRBD2 agrees at 7 bases. Trimming removed 3 bases from V and 2 bases from J; junction bases left unmatched: 7. The germline V gene has CDR1 KGHSH and CDR2 LQKENI. This CDR3 contains 15 residues. The CDR3 DNA reads TGTGCCAGCTCACCCCGGGGCGGGAGTGCCTACGAGCAGTACTTC. This encodes CASSPRGGSAYEQYF.

V and J are TRBV5-1 and TRBJ1-4; D is undetermined. Trimming stripped 4 bases from V and 8 bases from J, with 12 bases between. The CDR3 contains 13 residues. Germline V gene lookup returns CDR1 SGHRS and CDR2 YFSETQ. This chain's CDR3 is CASSPGRGEKLFF. For the CDR3, the DNA is TGCGCCAGCAGCCCTGGACGAGGCGAAAAACTGTTTTTT.

The rearrangement links TRBV27 to TRBJ1-2, with D maybe TRBD1 (5 bases). V lost 0 bases and J 0 bases, leaving 8 bases between the germline ends. The CDR3 is made up of 15 amino acids. Germline V lookup: CDR1 MNHEY, CDR2 SMNVEV (reference sequence). The CDR3 region is CASSLSRQTNYGYTF. Written as DNA, the CDR3 is TGTGCCAGCAGTTTATCGCGACAGACTAACTATGGCTACACCTTC.

The gene calls are TRBV4-1 and TRBJ1-2, with 7 bases that match TRBD1. V lost 1 base, J lost 3 bases, and 5 bases stayed unmatched. CDR1 is MGHRA and CDR2 is YSYEKL in the germline V gene. CDR3 size: 15 residues. Here the CDR3 DNA reads TGCGCCAGCAGCCAAGCCACCAGGGGGTACTATGGCTACACCTTC. This sequence encodes CASSQATRGYYGYTF.

V gene TRBV5-1 combines with J gene TRBJ1-6, with TRBD1 as a possible D gene (5 bases). CDR1 is SGHRS and CDR2 is YFSETQ in the germline V gene. This CDR3 is 14 amino acids long. The germline V and J ends were trimmed by 0 bases and 8 bases, with 9 bases remaining between them. The CDR3 spells CASSLEGDDSPLHF. The CDR3 nucleotides read TGCGCCAGCAGCTTGGAAGGGGATGATTCACCCCTCCACTTT.

The chain is built from TRBV7-3 and TRBJ2-5, with a possible D match to TRBD1 (6 bases). Germline loops: CDR1 SGHTA, CDR2 FQGTGA. This CDR3 is 14 amino acids long. The V and J ends lost 3 bases and 7 bases respectively, with 15 bases between them. CDR3 sequence reads: CASSFGTSDGTQYF. The CDR3 region has the DNA TGTGCCAGCAGCTTCGGGACATCGGATGGGACCCAGTACTTC.

The chain recombines TRBV5-4 with TRBJ2-7, with D possibly matching TRBD2 (5 bases). CDR1 is SGHNT and CDR2 is YYREEE in the germline V gene (reference sequence). This CDR3 has 15 amino acids. The ends were cut back, 5 bases at V and 2 bases at J, with 17 bases in the middle. The CDR3 sequence: CASRTGGTSTYEQYF. CDR3 in DNA: TGTGCCAGCAGAACCGGAGGTACAAGCACCTACGAGCAGTACTTC.

V and J are TRBV5-4 and TRBJ2-5; D is tentatively TRBD1 or TRBD2 (6 bases each). CDR1 and CDR2 (germline): SGHNT, YYREEE (reference sequence). The CDR3 covers 14 residues. Deletions cut 5 bases from V and 4 bases from J, with 15 bases between. The DNA of the CDR3 is TGTGCCAGCAGAGAAGGGGGGCCAGGAGAGACCCAGTACTTC. Residues: CASREGGPGETQYF.

V is TRBV3-1 (or the pseudogene TRBV3-2) and J is TRBJ1-1; D is possibly TRBD1 (5 bases). V lost 5 bases to trimming and J lost 1 base, with 8 bases between them. The germline CDR1 and CDR2 sequences are LGHDT and YNNKEL (reference sequence). CDR3 size: 13 residues. As DNA, the CDR3 is TGTGCCAGCAGCACGACAGAGAACACTGAAGCTTTCTTT. It codes for CASSTTENTEAFF.